This T cell receptor (beta chain) was profiled in a study of blood T cell repertoires in COVID-19. Study-level information: Whether acute or convalescent, the COVID-19 samples came from the United States, Italy and Spain. The cDNA or gDNA used as material had been derived from T cells, B-cell-depleted T cells, or PBMCs.

Germline V gene sequence: CDR1 KGHDR, CDR2 SFDVKD. There are 16 residues in the CDR3. Trimming removed 2 bases from V and 6 bases from J; junction bases left unmatched: 4. Under the authors' procedure: Estimates of nucleated cell counts were drawn from the amplification of reference gene primers. Some clones are missing from TCRdb's copy, which holds only in-frame ones; the method was immunoSEQ multiplex PCR. V, J and clone size derive from that table, while D and trimming were established from the DNA sequence. Of around 68,000 clones in the sample, 80% to 90% are singletons; the top ten hold roughly 7%.

The rearrangement joins TRBV24-1 to TRBJ2-1, with TRBD2 identical over 12 bases. The TCR was taken from a woman between 50 and 59 years old with acute or convalescent COVID-19. The source material was peripheral blood. In DNA form, the CDR3 reads TGTGCCACCAGTGATTCACCGACTAGCGGGGGCAATGAGCAGTTCTTC. Residues: CATSDSPTSGGNEQFF.